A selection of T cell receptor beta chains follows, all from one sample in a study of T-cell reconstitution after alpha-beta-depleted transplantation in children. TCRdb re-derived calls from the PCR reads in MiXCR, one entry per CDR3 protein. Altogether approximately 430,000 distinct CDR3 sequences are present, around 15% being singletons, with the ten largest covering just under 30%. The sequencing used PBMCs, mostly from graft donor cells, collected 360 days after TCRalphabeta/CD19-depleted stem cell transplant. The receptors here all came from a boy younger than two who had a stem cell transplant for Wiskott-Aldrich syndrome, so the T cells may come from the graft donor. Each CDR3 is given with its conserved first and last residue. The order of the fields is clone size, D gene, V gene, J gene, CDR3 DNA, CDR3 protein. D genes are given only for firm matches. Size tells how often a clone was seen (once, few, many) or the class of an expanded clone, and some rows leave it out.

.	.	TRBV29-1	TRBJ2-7	TGCAGCGTGGGAGGGACACCCGGTTTTATCGAGCAGTACTTC	CSVGGTPGFIEQYF
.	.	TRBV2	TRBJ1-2	TGTGCCAGCACTCAACAGCGGCGGACTAACTATGGCTACACCTTC	CASTQQRRTNYGYTF
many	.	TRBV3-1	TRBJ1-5	TGTGCCAGCAGCCAAGACGAGACAGGCTGGGGCAATCAGCCCCAGCATTTT	CASSQDETGWGNQPQHF
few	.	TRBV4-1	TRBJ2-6	TGCGCCAGCAGCCAAGGGAGGAGGGGCTCTGGGGCCAACGTCCTGACTTTC	CASSQGRRGSGANVLTF
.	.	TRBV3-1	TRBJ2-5	TGTGCCAGCAGCCATATCTGGTACCAAGAGACCCAGTACTTC	CASSHIWYQETQYF
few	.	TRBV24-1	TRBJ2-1	TGTGCCACCAGAGGGGACGGCCACAATGAGCAGTTCTTC	CATRGDGHNEQFF
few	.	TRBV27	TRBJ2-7	TGTGCCAGCAGTTTAGCGAGGGGGGGAACCTACGAGCAGTACTTC	CASSLARGGTYEQYF
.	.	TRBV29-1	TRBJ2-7	TGCAGCGCCAAACGGGGTCTTTTGAGCGAGCAGTACTTC	CSAKRGLLSEQYF
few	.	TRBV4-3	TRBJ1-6	TGCGCCAGCAGCCAAGATACGGGCTCAGAGAGCTCCTATAATTCACCCCTCCACTTT	CASSQDTGSESSYNSPLHF
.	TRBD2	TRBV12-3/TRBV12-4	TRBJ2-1	TGTGCCAGCAGCCCACTAGCGGGAGCCCATGAGCAGTTCTTC	CASSPLAGAHEQFF
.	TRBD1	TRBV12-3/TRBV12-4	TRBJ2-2	TGTGCCAGCAGTATCTGGGGACAGGTCAACACCGGGGAGCTGTTTTTT	CASSIWGQVNTGELFF
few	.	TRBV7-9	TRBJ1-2	TGTGCCAGCAGCTCCGACAGGTCCCTCTATGGCTACACCTTC	CASSSDRSLYGYTF
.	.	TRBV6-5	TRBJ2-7	TGTGCCAGCAGTTACTCCCCGACTATAAGCTCCTACGAGCAGTACTTC	CASSYSPTISSYEQYF
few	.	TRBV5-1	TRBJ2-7	TGCGCCAGCAGCTTGAGGGACACTGCCTACGAGCAGTACTTC	CASSLRDTAYEQYF
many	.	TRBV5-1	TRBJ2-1	TGCGCCAGCAGCCTTGGAGGCGGTACCTCCTACAATGAGCAGTTCTTC	CASSLGGGTSYNEQFF
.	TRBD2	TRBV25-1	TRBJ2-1	TGTGCCAGCAGTGAACTCAGCGGGAGTGTGTACAATGAGCAGTTCTTC	CASSELSGSVYNEQFF
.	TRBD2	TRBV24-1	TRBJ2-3	TGTGCCACCAGTGATTCTTCCGGGCTAGCGGGATACACAGATACGCAGTATTTT	CATSDSSGLAGYTDTQYF
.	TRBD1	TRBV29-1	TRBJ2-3	TGCAGCGCCCAGAAGACAGGGGCTAGCACAGATACGCAGTATTTT	CSAQKTGASTDTQYF
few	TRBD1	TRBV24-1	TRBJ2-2	TGTGCCACCAGGGACAGGGAGACATCCGGGGAGCTGTTTTTT	CATRDRETSGELFF
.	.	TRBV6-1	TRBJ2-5	TGTGCCAGCAGTCGTTCAATCACGTACCAAGAGACCCAGTACTTC	CASSRSITYQETQYF
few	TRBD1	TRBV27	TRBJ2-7	TGTGCCAGCAGGCGACAGGGGGCAAGCTACGAGCAGTACTTC	CASRRQGASYEQYF
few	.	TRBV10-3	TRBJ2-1	TGTGCCATCAGTGACAGGACCTACAATGAGCAGTTCTTC	CAISDRTYNEQFF
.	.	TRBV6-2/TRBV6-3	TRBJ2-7	TGTGCCAGCAGTTACTCAGGCCGGGACACCCTCTACGAGCAGTACTTC	CASSYSGRDTLYEQYF
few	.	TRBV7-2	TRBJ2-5	TGTGCCAGCAGCCCTGGACACAAAGAGACCCAGTACTTC	CASSPGHKETQYF
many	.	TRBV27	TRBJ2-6	TGTGCCAGCAGTTTAAACGGGGCCAACGTCCTGACTTTC	CASSLNGANVLTF
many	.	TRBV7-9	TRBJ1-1	TGTGCCAGCAGCCGAACAGGGCTGAACACTGAAGCTTTCTTT	CASSRTGLNTEAFF
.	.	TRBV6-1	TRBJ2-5	TGTGCCAGCAAAGGCGCGGTGGTTTTGTCGGCCCGAGAGACCCAGTACTTC	CASKGAVVLSARETQYF
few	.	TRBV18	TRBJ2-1	TGTGCCAGCTCACCACTGGCAGTCCACAATGAGCAGTTCTTC	CASSPLAVHNEQFF
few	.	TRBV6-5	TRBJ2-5	TGTGCCAGCAGTTATTGGGAGGGGGCTCCAGGTCAAGAGACCCAGTACTTC	CASSYWEGAPGQETQYF
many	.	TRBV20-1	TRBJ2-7	TGCAGTGCTAGCAGGGACGCCAACTACGAGCAGTACTTC	CSASRDANYEQYF
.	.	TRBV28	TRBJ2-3	TGTGCCAGCAGGAGGCAGGGGCCCGGCACAGATACGCAGTATTTT	CASRRQGPGTDTQYF
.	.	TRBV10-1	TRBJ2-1	TGCGCCAGCAGCGGGGATCGGGGGGCTTTTTCGAGCTCCTACAATGAGCAGTTCTTC	CASSGDRGAFSSSYNEQFF
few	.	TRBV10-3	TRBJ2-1	TGTGCCATCAGTGAGTCGAAGCTGCGAGGGTACAATGAGCAGTTCTTC	CAISESKLRGYNEQFF
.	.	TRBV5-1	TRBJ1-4	TGCGCCAGCAGCTTCGGTGGGAATGAAAAACTGTTTTTT	CASSFGGNEKLFF
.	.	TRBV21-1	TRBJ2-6	TGTGCCAGCAGCAGACAAAGGGCCTCTGGGGCCAACGTCCTGACTTTC	CASSRQRASGANVLTF
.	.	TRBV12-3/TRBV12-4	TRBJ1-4	TGTGCCAGCAGTTCAGGGCTTGGGGAAAAACTGTTTTTT	CASSSGLGEKLFF
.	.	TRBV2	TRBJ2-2	TGTGCCAGCAGTGAACTTTACAGGGCCGGGGAGCTGTTTTTT	CASSELYRAGELFF
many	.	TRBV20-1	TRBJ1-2	TGCAGTGCTACTACCTCCACAGGGAGAACAAGCCGGCATGGCTACACCTTC	CSATTSTGRTSRHGYTF
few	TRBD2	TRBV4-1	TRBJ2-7	TGCGCCAGCAGCCAAGTCCCGCAACTAGCGGGGGGATCTACGGAGCAGTACTTC	CASSQVPQLAGGSTEQYF
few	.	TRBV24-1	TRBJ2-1	TGTGCCACCAGTGAAAGACGCAATGAGCAGTTCTTC	CATSERRNEQFF
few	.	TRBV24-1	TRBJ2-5	TGTGCCACCAGTGGTTCAGGAATTAAGGAGACCCAGTACTTC	CATSGSGIKETQYF
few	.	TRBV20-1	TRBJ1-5	TGCAGTGCTAGAGGATCAAGCAATCAGCCCCAGCATTTT	CSARGSSNQPQHF
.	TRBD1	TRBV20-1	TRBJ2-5	TGCAGTGCTAGGAACAGGGGGGAGACCCAGTACTTC	CSARNRGETQYF
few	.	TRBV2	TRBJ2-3	TGTGCCAGCAGTCTCGGACATGCAGATACGCAGTATTTT	CASSLGHADTQYF
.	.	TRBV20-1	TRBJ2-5	TGCAGTGCTAGAGATATAGGGTGGGGGGAGACCCAGTACTTC	CSARDIGWGETQYF
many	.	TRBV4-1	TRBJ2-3	TGCGCCAGCAGCCAAGTACCGTTCACCCCATGGGATACGCAGTATTTT	CASSQVPFTPWDTQYF
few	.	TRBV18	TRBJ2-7	TGTGCCAGCTCACCACAAGCCGGGATCGGTGACGAGCAGTACTTC	CASSPQAGIGDEQYF
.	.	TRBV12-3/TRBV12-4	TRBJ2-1	TGTGCCAGCAGTTTGTACAGGAACTCCTACAATGAGCAGTTCTTC	CASSLYRNSYNEQFF
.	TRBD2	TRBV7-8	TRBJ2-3	TGTGCCAGCAGCTTAGTAGCGGGCCTGTTAGGCACAGATACGCAGTATTTT	CASSLVAGLLGTDTQYF
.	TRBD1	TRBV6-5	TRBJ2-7	TGTGCCAGCAGTCCGGGGGACAGGGACTTATCCTACGAGCAGTACTTC	CASSPGDRDLSYEQYF
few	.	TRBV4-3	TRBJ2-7	TGCGCCAGCAGCCAAGATTGGCCCCCGGGCCCCCCCTACTACGAGCAGTACTTC	CASSQDWPPGPPYYEQYF
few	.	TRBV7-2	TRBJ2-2	TGTGCCAGCAGCCGGATTAACACCGGGGAGCTGTTTTTT	CASSRINTGELFF